The entry below gives a single T cell receptor beta chain sequence along with its context. Its specificity is not known. This CDR3 has 13 amino acids. The V gene lost 3 bases and the J gene lost 2 bases, with 7 bases spanning the gap. Germline V gene lookup returns CDR1 KGHSH and CDR2 LQKENI. This sample is drawn from a study of OX40 agonist ivuxolimab in advanced cancers. Turning to the study itself: Ivuxolimab was delivered to patients intravenously every 2 weeks at doses spanning 0.01 to 10 mg/kg.

Regarding the study as a whole: In the 0.1 to 3.0 mg/kg range, CD4+ and CD8+ blood T cells had expanded clonally by week 6. Among the lowest peripheral clonal expansion occurred in 0.1-3.0 mg/kg partial responders.

Clones were sequenced by immunoSEQ multiplex PCR, and TCRdb holds only the in-frame ones, with some missing. The data show roughly 50,000 clones, about four fifths seen once. The receptor's source is an adult with an advanced solid tumor such as melanoma, head and neck, liver or kidney cancer. The sample in question was CD4+ or CD8+ T cells sorted from blood, obtained in a trial of the OX40 agonist ivuxolimab. The chain links TRBV18 to TRBJ2-5; no firm D call. CDR3 sequence (DNA): TGTGCCAGCTCACCGGCCAGGCAAGAGACCCAGTACTTC. Encoded protein: CASSPARQETQYF.